This TCR beta chain was profiled in a study of regulatory T cells in long-lasting Graves disease. Germline V gives CDR1 LGHNT, CDR2 FRNRAP. This CDR3 is 15 amino acids long. For TCR beta, libraries came from iRepertoire HTBI primers and Arm-PCR of CDR3 regions. TCRdb passed the multiplex PCR reads through MiXCR, listing each CDR3 protein once. There are 450,000 to 650,000 distinct CDR3 sequences in the sample; roughly 15% occur only once, and approximately 25% lies in the top ten. Documented time point: newly diagnosed GD, antithyroid drugs for less than 3 months. The TCR library was prepared using RNA isolated from PBMCs. With respect to this clonotype: Since a much larger clone is just one base distant, this may be a read error.

The same data also went into a second study, on T cells in Graves' hyperthyroidism and ophthalmopathy. That work adds: In making diagnoses, clinical symptoms, serum thyroxine and TRAb, thyroid ultrasound and orbital computed tomography were all used. The HTBI primer set was used in a first-round RT-PCR of the TCR CDR3. Ophthalmopathy and stable hyperthyroidism were separated by a 13 V-J model.

This TCR derives from a woman between 40 and 65 years old with Graves disease. The rearrangement uses TRBV12-5 and TRBJ1-2; 7 nucleotides match TRBD1. Specimen: peripheral blood mononuclear cells (PBMCs), collected at new diagnosis, from a patient treated with antithyroid drugs. This chain's CDR3 is CASGLLDRVYYGHTF. The CDR3 nucleotides are TGTGCTAGTGGTCTCCTCGACAGGGTTTACTATGGCCACACCTTC.